One and the same sample provided the 25 T cell receptor beta chains below, sequenced in a study of PD-L1 blockade in urothelial cancer. Sequencing used immunoSEQ multiplex PCR; TCRdb keeps in-frame clones, though not all of them. The sample yields fewer than 130,000 clones, roughly 88% seen once. This specimen was PBMCs, taken around atezolizumab (anti-PD-L1) treatment. The receptors were gathered from a man in his fifties or sixties with urothelial cancer.

V is TRBV6-6 and J is TRBJ2-1; 11 bases line up with TRBD1. Germline assignment: CDR1 MNHNY and CDR2 SVGAGI (reference sequence). The CDR3 consists of 14 residues. V was clipped by 5 bases and J by 8 bases; unmatched bases: 5. CDR3 sequence reads: CASSGQGAVHEQFF. CDR3 DNA sequence: TGTGCCAGCAGTGGACAGGGGGCGGTCCATGAGCAGTTCTTC.

The rearrangement links TRBV5-4 to TRBJ2-5; D is undetermined. The CDR3 is made up of 15 amino acids. The germline gives CDR1 SGHNT, CDR2 YYREEE (reference sequence). With 1 base removed from V and 2 bases from J, the gap between germline ends came to 12 bases. CDR3 in amino acids: CASSLRPDTQETQYF. CDR3 nucleotides: TGTGCCAGCAGCTTGAGGCCAGACACGCAAGAGACCCAGTACTTC.

The CDR3 reads CASSSTGWGYTF. The CDR3 nucleotides are TGTGCCAGCAGTTCGACAGGGTGGGGCTACACCTTC. The chain has TRBV28 and TRBJ1-2; 7 nucleotides line up with TRBD1. The junction had 4 bases not matched to a gene; V was cut back by 4 bases and J by 8 bases. The CDR3 totals 12 residues. Germline loops: CDR1 MDHEN, CDR2 SYDVKM.

The sample holds a few counts of this clone. The rearrangement links TRBV4-1 to TRBJ1-5; 7 nucleotides match TRBD1. CDR1 and CDR2 from the germline V gene are MGHRA and YSYEKL. Trimming took 2 bases from V and 2 from J; bases not matched to a gene: 9. The CDR3 has 17 amino acids. The CDR3 DNA follows: TGCGCCAGCAGCCAACAATTAGGGACAGAACGCAATCAGCCCCAGCATTTT. Amino acids: CASSQQLGTERNQPQHF.

The chain couples TRBV12-5 to TRBJ2-1; 9 bases line up with TRBD1. V lost 3 bases to trimming and J lost 4 bases; unmatched junction nucleotides: 4. CDR1 and CDR2 from the germline V gene are LGHNT and FRNRAP. The length of the CDR3 is 15 residues. CDR3 nucleotide sequence: TGTGCTAGTGGTTTAGGACAGGGGCCATACAATGAGCAGTTCTTC. This translates into CASGLGQGPYNEQFF. Together with reference TRBV12-5 and TRBJ2-1, the CDR3 gives the full variable domain: DARVTQTPRHKVTEMGQEVTMRCQPILGHNTVFWYRQTMMQGLELLAYFRNRAPLDDSGMPKDRFSAEMPDATLATLKIQPSEPRDSAVYFCASGLGQGPYNEQFFGPGTRLTVL.

This clone has a single count. CDR3 loop: CASSSSDTQYF. The CDR3 DNA sequence: TGTGCCAGCAGTTCATCAGATACGCAGTATTTT. The rearrangement joins TRBV27 to TRBJ2-3; the D is unclear. Germline CDR1 reads MNHEY; CDR2 reads SMNVEV (reference sequence). The germline V and J ends were trimmed by 4 bases and 4 bases, with 3 bases remaining between them. CDR3 length equals 11 residues.

V gene TRBV11-2 combines with J gene TRBJ2-1, with 9 nucleotides matching TRBD2. The CDR3 spans 16 residues. V trimming: 7 bases; J trimming: 2 bases; junction bases outside the gene matches: 9. CDR1 and CDR2 (germline): SGHAT, FQNNGV. The CDR3 DNA is TGTGCCAGCACCCACTCCGGGACTAGCACCTACAATGAGCAGTTCTTC. This encodes CASTHSGTSTYNEQFF.

The chain carries TRBV28 and TRBJ1-2, with 7 bases lining up with TRBD1. The CDR3 consists of 13 residues. Germline trimming cut 8 bases from V and 6 bases from J; bases unmatched to any gene: 9. Germline CDR1 MDHEN, CDR2 SYDVKM. The DNA for the CDR3 is TGTGCCAGCGTATTGTTAGGGGGCAATGGCTACACCTTC. Encoded protein: CASVLLGGNGYTF.

The CDR3 reads CASRVEGYEQYF. As DNA, the CDR3 is TGTGCCAGCAGGGTCGAGGGTTACGAGCAGTACTTC. The chain joins TRBV2 to TRBJ2-7, with a tentative D call TRBD2 (5 bases). Germline V gene data show CDR1 as SNHLY and CDR2 as FYNNEI. V was shortened by 6 bases and J by 4 bases, with 10 bases between the two germline ends. The CDR3 is 12 residues long.

V usage is TRBV11-2 and J usage is TRBJ1-1, with D perhaps matching TRBD1 (5 bases). Trimming took off 5 bases at V and 3 bases at J, with 10 bases between the two ends. CDR1 and CDR2 (germline): SGHAT, FQNNGV. The CDR3 is 13 residues long. The CDR3 DNA reads as TGTGCCAGCAGCCTCCAGGGATACACTGAAGCTTTCTTT. Protein product: CASSLQGYTEAFF.

Worth noting for this clone: Other nucleotide sequences in the sample specify the same CDR3. CDR3 protein: CASSPGSQETQYF. The CDR3 DNA reads TGTGCCAGCTCCCCGGGGTCACAAGAGACCCAGTACTTC. V usage is TRBV18 and J usage is TRBJ2-5, with a possible D match to TRBD2 (5 bases). Trimming removed 6 bases from V and 2 bases from J, with 10 bases in between. The CDR3 sequence is 13 residues long. The germline gives CDR1 KGHSH, CDR2 LQKENI.

CDR3 residues: CASSRQGYTEAFF. CDR3 coding DNA: TGTGCCAGCAGTCGACAGGGGTACACTGAAGCTTTCTTT. The chain joins TRBV6-5 to TRBJ1-1, with 8 bases that match TRBD1. The CDR3 sequence is 13 residues long. Germline V CDR1 and CDR2: MNHEY, SVGAGI. The J segment lost 3 bases and the V segment lost 5 bases, leaving 2 bases of the junction unmatched.

The rearrangement uses TRBV6-1 and TRBJ2-7; D not resolved. The CDR3 spans 11 residues. The V and J ends lost 6 bases and 1 base respectively, with 4 bases between them. Germline CDR1 MNHNS, CDR2 SASEGT. The CDR3 here is CASRRSYEQYF. The CDR3 nucleotides are TGTGCCAGCAGGAGGTCCTACGAGCAGTACTTC.

The chain links TRBV9 to TRBJ1-3; D ambiguous. The CDR3 loop spans 15 amino acids. V gave up 0 bases and J gave up 2 bases, with 9 bases separating them. CDR1 is SGDLS and CDR2 is YYNGEE in the germline V gene. The CDR3 coding sequence is TGTGCCAGCAGCGTAGATAGCCTGGCTGGAAACACCATATATTTT. Translated: CASSVDSLAGNTIYF.

This clone came up once. The chain employs TRBV19 and TRBJ2-7, with TRBD2 as a possible D gene (5 bases). Germline V gene lookup returns CDR1 LNHDA and CDR2 SQIVND (reference sequence). The CDR3 is 15 amino acids. V shed 5 bases and J shed 1 base, with 15 bases lying between them. As DNA, the CDR3 is TGTGCCAGTAGTGCTTCGAGGGCGCCGTCCTACGAGCAGTACTTC. Its translation: CASSASRAPSYEQYF.

This clone was seen just once. The chain recombines TRBV7-8 with TRBJ2-7; weak D call: TRBD1 (5 bases). V lost 5 bases and J lost 4, with 12 bases in between. This CDR3 region has 13 residues. Germline V gene sequence: CDR1 SGHVS, CDR2 FQNEAQ. The CDR3 here is CASSLDTLYEQYF. The CDR3 DNA sequence: TGTGCCAGCAGCCTGGACACTCTGTACGAGCAGTACTTC. Full variable domain (remainder filled in from reference TRBV7-8 and TRBJ2-7): GAGVSQSPRYKVAKRGQDVALRCDPISGHVSLFWYQQALGQGPEFLTYFQNEAQLDKSGLPSDRFFAERPEGSVSTLKIQRTQQEDSAVYLCASSLDTLYEQYFGPGTRLTVT.

This chain connects TRBV7-8 to TRBJ1-2; 7 bases are a match to TRBD1. The CDR3 runs to 14 residues. With 5 bases clipped from V and 1 base from J, the junction kept 4 bases outside the gene matches. Germline loops: CDR1 SGHVS, CDR2 FQNEAQ. Here the CDR3 DNA reads TGTGCCAGCAGCGCATACAGGGGTAACTATGGCTACACCTTC. Protein sequence: CASSAYRGNYGYTF.

The chain's CDR3 is CASSARVPQQGPYNEQFF. For the CDR3, the DNA is TGTGCCAGCAGTGCCAGGGTCCCCCAGCAGGGGCCGTACAATGAGCAGTTCTTC. This sequence joins TRBV6-1 and TRBJ2-1, with D possibly TRBD1 on 6 matching bases. Looked up from germline, CDR1 is MNHNS and CDR2 is SASEGT. The V and J ends lost 4 bases and 4 bases respectively, with 23 bases between them. The CDR3 length is 18 residues.

CDR3 nucleotide sequence: TGTGCCAGCAGCTTCGTTTCCCAAGAGACCCAGTACTTC. It translates to CASSFVSQETQYF. The chain couples TRBV7-2 to TRBJ2-5; D remains ambiguous. The germline gives CDR1 SGHTA, CDR2 FQGNSA. Trimming stripped 3 bases from V and 1 base from J, with 6 bases between. The CDR3 length is 13 residues.

The genes are TRBV5-6 and TRBJ2-7, with 13 positions matching TRBD2. V dropped 4 bases and J dropped 2; count of bases not matched to a gene: 3. CDR1 SGHDT and CDR2 YYEEEE come from the germline V gene. The CDR3 consists of 15 residues. In DNA, the CDR3 is TGTGCCAGCAGCCCTACTAGCGGGAGGGCCTACGAGCAGTACTTC. This codes for CASSPTSGRAYEQYF.

The J gene is TRBJ2-7, the V gene TRBV5-8; no clear D. Looked up from germline, CDR1 is SGHTS and CDR2 is YDEGEE. V dropped 2 bases and J dropped 3 bases, with 3 bases sitting between them. The CDR3 loop spans 11 amino acids. CDR3 sequence (DNA): TGTGCCAGCAGCTTCAGCTACGAGCAGTACTTC. This gives the protein CASSFSYEQYF.

This chain connects TRBV7-2 to TRBJ2-1, with D perhaps TRBD2 (5 bases). CDR1 is SGHTA and CDR2 is FQGNSA in the germline V gene. The CDR3 sequence is 14 residues long. V gave up 3 bases and J gave up 5 bases, with 11 bases separating them. The CDR3 sequence is CASSFTSRDNEQFF. CDR3 bases: TGTGCCAGCAGCTTTACGTCGCGGGACAATGAGCAGTTCTTC.

The V gene is TRBV18, the J gene TRBJ1-2; D may be TRBD1 (6 bases). Germline values: CDR1 KGHSH, CDR2 LQKENI. The CDR3 contains 13 residues. Trimming pared 2 bases from V and 6 bases from J, leaving 10 bases between. CDR3 amino acids: CASSPSQGNGYTF. As DNA, the CDR3 is TGTGCCAGCTCACCATCGCAGGGGAATGGCTACACCTTC.

In DNA form, the CDR3 reads TGCAGCGTTCGAATGAACGGAGCTGGAAACACCATATATTTT. This sequence encodes CSVRMNGAGNTIYF. This chain links TRBV29-1 with TRBJ1-3; D ambiguous. With 5 bases removed from V and 2 bases from J, the gap between germline ends came to 13 bases. The CDR3 contains 14 residues. Germline lookup yields CDR1 SQVTM and CDR2 ANQGSEA.

This clone was recorded a few times. The CDR3 protein is CASSPPWDRGGETYEQYF. The CDR3 nucleotides are TGTGCCAGCAGCCCACCGTGGGACAGGGGCGGAGAAACCTACGAGCAGTACTTC. The V gene is TRBV7-9, the J gene TRBJ2-7; 10 nucleotides agree with TRBD1. In germline, CDR1 is SEHNR, CDR2 FQNEAQ (reference sequence). V lost 5 bases to trimming and J lost 2 bases; unmatched junction nucleotides: 15. The CDR3 is made up of 18 amino acids.